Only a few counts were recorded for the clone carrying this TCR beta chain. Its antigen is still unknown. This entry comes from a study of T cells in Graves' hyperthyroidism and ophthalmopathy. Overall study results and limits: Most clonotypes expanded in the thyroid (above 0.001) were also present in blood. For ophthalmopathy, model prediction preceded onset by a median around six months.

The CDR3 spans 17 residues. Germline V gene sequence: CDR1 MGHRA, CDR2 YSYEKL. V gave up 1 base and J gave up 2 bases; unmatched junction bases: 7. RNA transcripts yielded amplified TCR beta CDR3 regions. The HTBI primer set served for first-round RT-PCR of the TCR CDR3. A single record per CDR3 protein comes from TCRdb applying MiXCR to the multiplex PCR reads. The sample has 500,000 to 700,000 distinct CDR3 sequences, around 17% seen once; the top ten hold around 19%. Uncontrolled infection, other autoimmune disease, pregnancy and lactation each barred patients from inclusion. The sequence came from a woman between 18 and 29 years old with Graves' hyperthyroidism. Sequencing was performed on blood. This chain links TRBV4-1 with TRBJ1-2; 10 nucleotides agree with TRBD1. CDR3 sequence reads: CASSQALPGQGNYGYTF. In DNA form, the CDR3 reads TGCGCCAGCAGCCAAGCCCTACCGGGACAGGGGAACTATGGCTACACCTTC.